Listed here are 27 T cell receptor beta chains from one sample, sequenced in a study of blood T cell repertoires in COVID-19. Produced via immunoSEQ multiplex PCR; TCRdb's table is partial and in-frame only. The sample has 5,000 to 7,000 clones; roughly 89% are singletons. The sample consisted of peripheral blood. The receptors come from a human donor in a cohort sampled during active COVID-19.

V usage is TRBV2 and J usage is TRBJ2-2; D call uncertain. V was clipped by 4 bases and J by 0 bases, with 9 bases between them. This CDR3 is built from 15 residues. Per germline, CDR1 SNHLY and CDR2 FYNNEI. The CDR3 nucleotides read TGTGCCAGCAGTGTCCGATCTACGAACACCGGGGAGCTGTTTTTT. This codes for CASSVRSTNTGELFF.

The chain links TRBV5-1 to TRBJ1-1; D gene uncertain. The CDR3 consists of 14 residues. CDR1 and CDR2 (germline): SGHRS, YFSETQ. V shed 5 bases and J shed 0 bases, with 11 bases lying between them. This chain's CDR3 is CASSSSLVNTEAFF. CDR3 sequence (DNA): TGCGCCAGCAGTTCTAGCTTGGTGAACACTGAAGCTTTCTTT.

This chain connects TRBV7-3 to TRBJ1-1, with D maybe TRBD1 (5 bases). Germline CDR1 SGHTA, CDR2 FQGTGA. CDR3 length: 13 residues. V was cut by 2 bases and J by 5 bases, with 9 bases left in between. The CDR3 is CASSLGARTEAFF. DNA for the CDR3: TGTGCCAGCAGCTTAGGGGCCCGGACTGAAGCTTTCTTT.

Here the CDR3 reads CASSTPGLAGGAVQYF. In nucleotides, the CDR3 is TGTGCCAGCAGCACCCCCGGGCTAGCGGGAGGGGCAGTGCAGTATTTT. The V gene is TRBV28, the J gene TRBJ2-3; 12 nucleotides line up with TRBD2. The germline gives CDR1 MDHEN, CDR2 SYDVKM. CDR3 length: 16 amino acids. V shed 6 bases, J shed 11 bases, and the junction held 15 bases outside the gene matches.

The gene calls are TRBV9 and TRBJ1-1; 7 bases map to TRBD1. After removal of 3 bases from V and 0 bases from J, the junction contained 5 bases not matched to a gene. The length of the CDR3 is 15 residues. The germline gives CDR1 SGDLS, CDR2 YYNGEE. The CDR3 sequence: CASSETGAMNTEAFF. CDR3 nucleotides: TGTGCCAGCAGCGAAACAGGGGCAATGAACACTGAAGCTTTCTTT. Based on the CDR3 plus reference TRBV9 and TRBJ1-1, the full variable domain is DSGVTQTPKHLITATGQRVTLRCSPRSGDLSVYWYQQSLDQGLQFLIQYYNGEERAKGNILERFSAQQFPDLHSELNLSSLELGDSALYFCASSETGAMNTEAFFGQGTRLTVV.

This clone was counted a single time. The V call is TRBV5-4, the J call TRBJ2-7; a possible D gene is TRBD2 (6 bases). The V gene's germline CDR1 is SGHNT and CDR2 YYREEE (reference sequence). CDR3 length: 14 amino acids. Deletions cut 0 bases from V and 5 bases from J, with 12 bases between. This CDR3 is CASSLGGGVHEQYF. The CDR3 DNA reads as TGTGCCAGCAGCTTGGGTGGAGGGGTTCACGAGCAGTACTTC.

This chain uses TRBV5-4 with TRBJ2-1; D may be TRBD2 (6 bases). Between the trimmed V and J ends, which lost 3 bases and 6 bases, there was a span of 13 bases. Germline V gene data show CDR1 as SGHNT and CDR2 as YYREEE (reference sequence). The CDR3 is made up of 14 amino acids. CDR3 nucleotides: TGTGCCAGCAGCTCCCCGGGGGAAGGCAATGAGCAGTTCTTC. Translation: CASSSPGEGNEQFF.

This chain uses TRBV28 with TRBJ1-2; D might be TRBD1 (5 bases). CDR1 is MDHEN, CDR2 SYDVKM, per germline. Trimming stripped 6 bases from V and 7 bases from J, with 18 bases between. The CDR3 is 14 residues long. This CDR3 is CASRLGQGLFGYTF. For the CDR3, the DNA is TGTGCCAGCAGACTGGGGCAGGGTTTATTTGGCTACACCTTC.

The chain has TRBV7-9 and TRBJ2-7; D perhaps matches TRBD1 (5 bases). With 5 bases removed from V and 2 bases from J, the gap between germline ends came to 13 bases. CDR3 length: 14 residues. CDR1 is SEHNR, CDR2 FQNEAQ, per germline (reference sequence). The CDR3 DNA reads as TGTGCCAGCAGCGAAGGGGCGGTTACCTACGAGCAGTACTTC. Protein: CASSEGAVTYEQYF.

The chain employs TRBV18 and TRBJ2-1, with 10 bases aligning to TRBD2. This CDR3 has 16 amino acids. Germline V gene data show CDR1 as KGHSH and CDR2 as LQKENI. J lost 5 bases, V lost 4 bases, and 8 bases had no gene match. CDR3 coding DNA: TGTGCCAGCTCACTGGCAATAGCGGGAGGTGACAATGAGCAGTTCTTC. It specifies CASSLAIAGGDNEQFF. Full variable domain (rest looked up from reference TRBV18 and TRBJ2-1): NAGVMQNPRHLVRRRGQEARLRCSPMKGHSHVYWYRQLPEEGLKFMVYLQKENIIDESGMPKERFSAEFPKEGPSILRIQQVVRGDSAAYFCASSLAIAGGDNEQFFGPGTRLTVL.

The gene calls are TRBV11-3 and TRBJ2-7; 12 bases match TRBD2. Per germline, CDR1 SGHNT and CDR2 YENEEA. V shed 3 bases, J shed 6 bases, and the junction held 3 bases outside the gene matches. The CDR3 contains 14 residues. CDR3 DNA sequence: TGTGCCAGCAGCTTGGGACTAGCGGGCTCCGAGCAGTACTTC. This encodes CASSLGLAGSEQYF.

J is TRBJ2-2 and V is TRBV11-3; 7 bases agree with TRBD1. Trimming at V came to 4 bases and at J to 3 bases, leaving 8 bases not matched to a gene. The CDR3 runs to 16 residues. Germline-derived CDR1 and CDR2 are SGHNT and YENEEA. CDR3 nucleotides: TGTGCCAGCAGCTACAGGGGTCAGAGGGACACCGGGGAGCTGTTTTTT. Protein sequence: CASSYRGQRDTGELFF.

This clone came up once. The CDR3 loop reads CASPLVGQPGTEAFF. The DNA of the CDR3 is TGTGCCAGCCCTCTCGTAGGACAGCCGGGGACTGAAGCTTTCTTT. This rearrangement joins TRBV5-6 to TRBJ1-1; maybe TRBD1 (6 bases). Between the trimmed V and J ends, which lost 7 bases and 5 bases, there was a span of 21 bases. The germline gives CDR1 SGHDT, CDR2 YYEEEE. There are 15 residues in the CDR3. The variable domain in full, completed from reference TRBV5-6 and TRBJ1-1, reads DAGVTQSPTHLIKTRGQQVTLRCSPKSGHDTVSWYQQALGQGPQFIFQYYEEEERQRGNFPDRFSGHQFPNYSSELNVNALLLGDSALYLCASPLVGQPGTEAFFGQGTRLTVV.

The chain uses TRBV19 and TRBJ1-2; perhaps TRBD1 as D (5 bases). V was clipped by 4 bases and J by 3 bases, with 18 bases between them. The CDR3 loop spans 16 amino acids. Per the germline V gene, CDR1 is LNHDA and CDR2 is SQIVND (reference sequence). CDR3 in amino acids: CASSTRDLRSDYGYTF. Here the CDR3 DNA reads TGTGCCAGTAGTACGAGGGACTTGAGGTCGGACTATGGCTACACCTTC.

J is TRBJ1-1 and V is TRBV5-5; 8 bases fit TRBD1. This CDR3 comprises 14 residues. V dropped 3 bases and J dropped 4; count of bases not matched to a gene: 5. Germline V gene data show CDR1 as SGHKS and CDR2 as YYEKEE (reference sequence). The chain's CDR3 is CASSSQGVGTEAFF. In DNA, the CDR3 is TGTGCCAGCAGCTCACAGGGGGTCGGCACTGAAGCTTTCTTT. Full variable domain (missing parts from reference TRBV5-5 and TRBJ1-1): DAGVTQSPTHLIKTRGQQVTLRCSPISGHKSVSWYQQVLGQGPQFIFQYYEKEERGRGNFPDRFSARQFPNYSSELNVNALLLGDSALYLCASSSQGVGTEAFFGQGTRLTVV.

The chain recombines TRBV15 with TRBJ2-7; TRBD2 agrees at 10 bases. This CDR3 has 16 amino acids. Germline-derived CDR1 and CDR2 are LNHNV and YYDKDF (reference sequence). V trimming: 4 bases; J trimming: 1 base; junction bases outside the gene matches: 7. CDR3 loop: CATSTRGLAYSYEQYF. For the CDR3, the DNA is TGTGCCACCAGCACAAGGGGACTAGCGTATTCCTACGAGCAGTACTTC.

The chain is built from TRBV9 and TRBJ2-7, with 7 nucleotides matching TRBD1. Germline values: CDR1 SGDLS, CDR2 YYNGEE. The CDR3 loop spans 15 amino acids. With V trimmed by 2 bases and J by 5 bases, 10 bases remained unmatched. In DNA, the CDR3 is TGTGCCAGCAGCGTTGGGAGACAGGGTCACCACGAGCAGTACTTC. It yields the protein CASSVGRQGHHEQYF.

V usage is TRBV11-2 and J usage is TRBJ2-2, with TRBD1 matching 11 bases. Germline CDR1 is SGHAT and CDR2 is FQNNGV. The CDR3 loop spans 17 amino acids. V lost 3 bases to trimming and J lost 5 bases; unmatched junction nucleotides: 8. As DNA, the CDR3 is TGTGCCAGCAGCTTTCCCCGGGACAGGGGGAAGACCGGGGAGCTGTTTTTT. It translates to CASSFPRDRGKTGELFF.

Here the CDR3 DNA reads TGCGCCAGCAGCTTGAAGCTCGGTGAAAAACTGTTTTTT. It yields the protein CASSLKLGEKLFF. The chain carries TRBV5-1 and TRBJ1-4; D is ambiguous. Deletions cut 1 base from V and 7 bases from J, with 8 bases between. Germline CDR1 is SGHRS and CDR2 is YFSETQ. This CDR3 has 13 amino acids. Full variable domain (rest looked up from reference TRBV5-1 and TRBJ1-4): KAGVTQTPRYLIKTRGQQVTLSCSPISGHRSVSWYQQTPGQGLQFLFEYFSETQRNKGNFPGRFSGRQFSNSRSEMNVSTLELGDSALYLCASSLKLGEKLFFGSGTQLSVL.

In this sample, this clone turned up once. The V and J genes are TRBV5-1 and TRBJ2-2; TRBD2 aligns across 10 bases. Unmatched junction bases numbered 4, after V lost 0 bases and J lost 5 bases. Germline CDR1 is SGHRS and CDR2 is YFSETQ. This CDR3 spans 16 amino acids. CDR3 loop: CASSLGLAGVTGELFF. In DNA, the CDR3 is TGCGCCAGCAGCTTGGGGCTAGCGGGAGTAACCGGGGAGCTGTTTTTT.

V gene TRBV6-2 or TRBV6-3 combines with J gene TRBJ2-7; 7 bases are shared with TRBD1. The CDR3 is 14 residues long. The V and J ends lost 4 bases and 5 bases, in that order; junction bases with no gene match: 8. Germline V gene lookup returns CDR1 MNHEY and CDR2 SVGEGT. Written as DNA, the CDR3 is TGTGCCAGCAGTTTCGACAGGGCCTCGGACGAGCAGTACTTC. It specifies CASSFDRASDEQYF.

The gene calls are TRBV7-9 and TRBJ2-3; a possible D gene is TRBD2 (5 bases). This CDR3 has 16 amino acids. Germline V gene sequence: CDR1 SEHNR, CDR2 FQNEAQ (reference sequence). Trimming pared 5 bases from V and 2 bases from J, leaving 17 bases between. For the CDR3, the DNA is TGTGCCAGCAGCGGAACTAGTCGTCCATTCACAGATACGCAGTATTTT. Its translation: CASSGTSRPFTDTQYF.

This clone was recorded only once. This chain connects TRBV28 to TRBJ1-1; no definite D call. Germline assignment: CDR1 MDHEN and CDR2 SYDVKM. Trimming shortened V by 8 bases and J by 0 bases, and 10 bases separated the two germline ends. The length of the CDR3 is 13 residues. CDR3 sequence (DNA): TGTGCCAGCGTGGCGGGGATGAACACTGAAGCTTTCTTT. Protein: CASVAGMNTEAFF.

The chain's CDR3 is CASSLYINEQFF. The CDR3 DNA sequence: TGTGCCAGCAGCTTGTACATCAATGAGCAGTTCTTC. V and J are TRBV5-6 and TRBJ2-1, with D unclear. The CDR3 loop spans 12 amino acids. V was cut by 1 base and J by 6 bases, with 5 bases left in between. Germline CDR1 SGHDT, CDR2 YYEEEE. The variable domain in full, completed from reference TRBV5-6 and TRBJ2-1, reads DAGVTQSPTHLIKTRGQQVTLRCSPKSGHDTVSWYQQALGQGPQFIFQYYEEEERQRGNFPDRFSGHQFPNYSSELNVNALLLGDSALYLCASSLYINEQFFGPGTRLTVL.

This clone was counted between two and nine times. The rearrangement joins TRBV19 to TRBJ1-1, with D possibly being TRBD1 (6 bases). From germline, CDR1 is LNHDA and CDR2 SQIVND (reference sequence). The length of the CDR3 is 13 residues. Deletions cut 6 bases from V and 5 bases from J, with 13 bases between. The CDR3 DNA reads TGTGCCAGTAGCCCGGGACAAACGACTGAAGCTTTCTTT. It specifies CASSPGQTTEAFF. The full variable domain, its missing parts supplied by reference TRBV19 and TRBJ1-1, is DGGITQSPKYLFRKEGQNVTLSCEQNLNHDAMYWYRQDPGQGLRLIYYSQIVNDFQKGDIAEGYSVSREKKESFPLTVTSAQKNPTAFYLCASSPGQTTEAFFGQGTRLTVV.

The chain uses TRBV2 and TRBJ1-2, with D possibly TRBD1 on 6 matching bases. The CDR3 totals 14 residues. Germline V gene data show CDR1 as SNHLY and CDR2 as FYNNEI. V lost 6 bases and J lost 3, with 14 bases in between. This chain's CDR3 is CASRLQGEDYGYTF. Written as DNA, the CDR3 is TGTGCCAGCAGGTTACAGGGTGAAGACTATGGCTACACCTTC.

This chain links TRBV15 with TRBJ2-2, with TRBD2 identical over 7 bases. V dropped 6 bases and J dropped 2; count of bases not matched to a gene: 3. The germline gives CDR1 LNHNV, CDR2 YYDKDF (reference sequence). This CDR3 is 14 amino acids long. CDR3 DNA sequence: TGTGCCACCAGGGGGACTATAAACACCGGGGAGCTGTTTTTT. Translation gives CATRGTINTGELFF.